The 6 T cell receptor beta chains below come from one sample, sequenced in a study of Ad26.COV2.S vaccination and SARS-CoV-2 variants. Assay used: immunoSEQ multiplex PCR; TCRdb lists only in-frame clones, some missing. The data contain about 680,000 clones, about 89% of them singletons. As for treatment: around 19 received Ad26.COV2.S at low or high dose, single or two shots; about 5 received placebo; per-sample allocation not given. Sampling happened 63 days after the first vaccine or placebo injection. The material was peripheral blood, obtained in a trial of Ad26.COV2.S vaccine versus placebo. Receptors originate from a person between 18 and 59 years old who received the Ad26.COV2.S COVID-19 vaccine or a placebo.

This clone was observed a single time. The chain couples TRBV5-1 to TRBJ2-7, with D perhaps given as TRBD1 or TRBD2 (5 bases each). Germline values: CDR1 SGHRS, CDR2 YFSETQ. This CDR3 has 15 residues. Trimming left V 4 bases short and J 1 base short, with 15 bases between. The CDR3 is CASSPYGTGSYEQYF. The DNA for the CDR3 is TGCGCCAGCAGCCCTTATGGGACGGGGTCCTACGAGCAGTACTTC.

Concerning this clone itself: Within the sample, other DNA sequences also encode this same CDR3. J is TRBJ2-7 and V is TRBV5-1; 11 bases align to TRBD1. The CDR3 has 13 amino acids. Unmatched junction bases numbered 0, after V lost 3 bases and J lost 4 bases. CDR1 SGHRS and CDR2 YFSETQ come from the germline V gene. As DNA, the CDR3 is TGCGCCAGCAGCTGGGACAGGGGGTACGAGCAGTACTTC. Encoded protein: CASSWDRGYEQYF.

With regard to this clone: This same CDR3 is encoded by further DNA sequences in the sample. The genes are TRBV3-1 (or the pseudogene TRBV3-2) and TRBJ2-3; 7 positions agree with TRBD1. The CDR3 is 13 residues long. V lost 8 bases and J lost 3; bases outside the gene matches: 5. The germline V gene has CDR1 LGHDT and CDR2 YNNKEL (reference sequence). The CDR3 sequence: CASRKQGTDTQYF. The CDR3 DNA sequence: TGTGCCAGCCGAAAACAGGGGACAGATACGCAGTATTTT.

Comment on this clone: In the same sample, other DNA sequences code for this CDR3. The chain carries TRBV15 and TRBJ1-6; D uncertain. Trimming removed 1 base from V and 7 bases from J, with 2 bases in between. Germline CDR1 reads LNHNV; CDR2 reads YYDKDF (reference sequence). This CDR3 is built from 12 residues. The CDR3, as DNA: TGTGCCACCAGCAGAGGGAATTCACCCCTCCACTTT. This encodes CATSRGNSPLHF.

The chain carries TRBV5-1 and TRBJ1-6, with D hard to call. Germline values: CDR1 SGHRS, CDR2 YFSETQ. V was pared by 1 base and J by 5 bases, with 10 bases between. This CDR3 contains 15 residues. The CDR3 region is CASSLYQADNSPLHF. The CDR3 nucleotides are TGCGCCAGCAGCTTGTACCAGGCCGATAATTCACCCCTCCACTTT.

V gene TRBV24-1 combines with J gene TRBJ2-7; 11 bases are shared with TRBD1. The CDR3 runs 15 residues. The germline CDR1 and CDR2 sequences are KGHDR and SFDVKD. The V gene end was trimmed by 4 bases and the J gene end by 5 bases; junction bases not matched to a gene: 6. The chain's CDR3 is CATSDQGTGGHEQYF. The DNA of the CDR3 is TGTGCCACCAGTGACCAAGGGACAGGGGGGCACGAGCAGTACTTC.